These 18 T cell receptor beta chains were all obtained from the same sample, sequenced in a study of neurological immune-mediated disorders. Via MiXCR, TCRdb re-called the 5' RACE reads, giving one row per CDR3 protein. Of under 70,000 distinct CDR3 sequences in the sample, roughly 3.5% were seen once. Sequenced: PBMCs. The receptors were sampled from an older woman with multiple sclerosis.

This clonotype was seen ten or more times. The chain is built from TRBV7-2 and TRBJ1-2, with TRBD1 matching over 7 bases. Germline CDR1 SGHTA, CDR2 FQGNSA. V was pared by 1 base and J by 4 bases, with 9 bases of the junction left unmatched. The CDR3 loop spans 16 amino acids. The CDR3 DNA reads TGTGCCAGCAGCTTAGGAGCCCTGACAGGGTTCTATGGCTACACCTTC. Its protein is CASSLGALTGFYGYTF.

This clonotype was picked up many times. The CDR3 is CASSLVSPWGSPLHF. The CDR3 DNA reads TGTGCCAGCAGTTTAGTCAGCCCATGGGGTTCACCCCTCCACTTT. V gene TRBV28 combines with J gene TRBJ1-6; D not resolved. Germline CDR1 MDHEN, CDR2 SYDVKM. V gave up 2 bases and J gave up 9 bases, with 14 bases separating them. This CDR3 is 15 amino acids long.

This clonotype was detected many times. The chain combines TRBV5-1 with TRBJ2-7, with 9 nucleotides matching TRBD1. V shed 4 bases and J 7 bases; nucleotides not matched to a gene: 9. Germline-derived CDR1 and CDR2 are SGHRS and YFSETQ. The CDR3 runs 14 residues. CDR3 region: CASSPGQGMGEQYF. The CDR3 bases are TGCGCCAGCAGCCCGGGACAGGGAATGGGGGAGCAGTACTTC.

This clonotype was counted at least ten times. The gene calls are TRBV20-1 and TRBJ2-7; D is perhaps TRBD1 (5 bases). Trimming cost V 0 bases and J 3 bases, with 12 bases left between them. Germline assignment: CDR1 DFQATT and CDR2 SNEGSKA (reference sequence). The CDR3 is 14 residues long. CDR3 DNA: TGCAGTGCTAGAGATAGGCAGGGTATCTACGAGCAGTACTTC. Its translation is CSARDRQGIYEQYF.

This clonotype appeared a few times. The CDR3 DNA reads TGTGCCAGCAGCTTCGTGGGGGGAACAGATACGCAGTATTTT. Translating it yields CASSFVGGTDTQYF. V and J are TRBV7-8 and TRBJ2-3; possibly TRBD2 for D (6 bases). Germline CDR1 reads SGHVS; CDR2 reads FQNEAQ. The CDR3 consists of 14 residues. V shed 3 bases and J shed 3 bases, with 10 bases lying between them.

There are many counts of this clonotype. This rearrangement joins TRBV7-3 to TRBJ1-5; no clear D gene. The ends were cut back, 4 bases at V and 0 bases at J, with 10 bases in the middle. From germline, CDR1 is SGHTA and CDR2 FQGTGA. The CDR3 covers 15 residues. CDR3 loop: CASSSPSYSNQPQHF. The CDR3 region has the DNA TGTGCCAGCAGCTCTCCGAGTTATAGCAATCAGCCCCAGCATTTT.

This clonotype was counted at least ten times. The chain combines TRBV20-1 with TRBJ2-2; perhaps TRBD2 as D (6 bases). Trimming cost V 6 bases and J 3 bases, with 17 bases left between them. The CDR3 totals 15 residues. The V gene's germline CDR1 is DFQATT and CDR2 SNEGSKA (reference sequence). CDR3 sequence reads: CSATPLRGHTGELFF. As DNA, the CDR3 is TGCAGTGCCACCCCCTTGCGGGGTCACACCGGGGAGCTGTTTTTT.

This clonotype was observed at least ten times. The rearrangement links TRBV20-1 to TRBJ2-1; 14 positions match TRBD2. The germline V gene encodes CDR1 DFQATT and CDR2 SNEGSKA (reference sequence). V trimming: 2 bases; J trimming: 4 bases; junction bases outside the gene matches: 13. This CDR3 contains 19 residues. The CDR3 loop reads CSARIGGTSGSVLYNEQFF. Written as DNA, the CDR3 is TGCAGTGCTAGAATCGGAGGGACTAGCGGGAGTGTTTTGTACAATGAGCAGTTCTTC.

This clonotype was observed many times. The CDR3 loop reads CASSQEGLTGRSISPLHF. DNA for the CDR3: TGCGCCAGCAGCCAAGAAGGTTTGACAGGGAGGTCCATTTCACCCCTCCACTTT. V and J are TRBV4-1 and TRBJ1-6; 7 bases line up with TRBD1. V lost 0 bases and J lost 9; bases outside the gene matches: 14. Germline-derived CDR1 and CDR2 are MGHRA and YSYEKL. The length of the CDR3 is 18 residues.

Many counts were recorded for this clonotype. The chain links TRBV6-6 to TRBJ1-1, with 11 nucleotides matching TRBD1. Germline assignment: CDR1 MNHNY and CDR2 SVGAGI (reference sequence). This CDR3 region has 14 residues. Unmatched junction bases numbered 5, after V lost 6 bases and J lost 5 bases. The CDR3 is CASSPDRGQTEAFF. The CDR3 DNA reads TGTGCCAGCAGCCCGGACAGGGGGCAGACTGAAGCTTTCTTT.

This clonotype occurred many times. The chain combines TRBV24-1 with TRBJ2-6; TRBD1 aligns across 7 bases. With V trimmed by 4 bases and J by 1 base, 9 bases remained unmatched. The CDR3 contains 18 residues. CDR1 and CDR2 from the germline V gene are KGHDR and SFDVKD. The CDR3 DNA sequence: TGTGCCACCAGTGAGACGACAGGGCTTGGGTCTGGGGCCAACGTCCTGACTTTC. As protein: CATSETTGLGSGANVLTF.

This clonotype appeared many times. This chain links TRBV15 with TRBJ1-6; TRBD1 is a possible D gene (5 bases). Trimming shortened V by 8 bases and J by 10 bases, and 18 bases separated the two germline ends. The CDR3 sequence is 14 residues long. Germline V gene data show CDR1 as LNHNV and CDR2 as YYDKDF (reference sequence). This CDR3 is CATGIWRDGSPLHF. CDR3 in DNA: TGTGCCACCGGGATCTGGAGGGACGGATCACCCCTCCACTTT.

This clonotype was counted ten times or more. The V call is TRBV14, the J call TRBJ1-2; D is undetermined. Per germline, CDR1 SGHDN and CDR2 FVKESK. This CDR3 has 14 amino acids. Trimming took 0 bases from V and 4 from J, leaving 9 bases between them. For the CDR3, the DNA is TGTGCCAGCAGCCAAGATCGGGCCTTCTATGGCTACACCTTC. It codes for CASSQDRAFYGYTF.

This clonotype was observed at least ten times. The rearrangement joins TRBV10-3 to TRBJ2-3; 8 bases are shared with TRBD2. V was pared by 5 bases and J by 5 bases, with 9 bases of the junction left unmatched. The CDR3 length is 15 residues. The germline V gene has CDR1 ENHRY and CDR2 SYGVKD. The CDR3 DNA follows: TGTGCCATCAGTTCCCTGGCGGGGGGAGTAGATACGCAGTATTTT. The encoded protein is CAISSLAGGVDTQYF.

This clonotype was recorded at least ten times. The chain employs TRBV7-2 and TRBJ2-3; D ambiguous. This CDR3 spans 15 amino acids. In germline, CDR1 is SGHTA, CDR2 FQGNSA. V was cut by 1 base and J by 2 bases, with 10 bases left in between. DNA for the CDR3: TGTGCCAGCAGCTTAGTAGGTCGTACCACAGATACGCAGTATTTT. Encoded protein: CASSLVGRTTDTQYF.

This clonotype was counted many times. This sequence joins TRBV3-1 and TRBJ1-1; D is unresolved. Germline V CDR1 and CDR2: LGHDT, YNNKEL (reference sequence). The CDR3 has 13 amino acids. The V and J ends lost 4 bases and 4 bases respectively, with 10 bases between them. CDR3 DNA sequence: TGTGCCAGCAGCCGACTAGAGGGCACTGAAGCTTTCTTT. It encodes CASSRLEGTEAFF.

This clonotype has at least ten counts. This chain uses TRBV7-3 with TRBJ2-2, with D tentatively TRBD1 (5 bases). The CDR3 has 14 amino acids. V was cut by 0 bases and J by 6 bases, with 8 bases left in between. Germline V gives CDR1 SGHTA, CDR2 FQGTGA. The CDR3: CASSLTKGSGELFF. DNA for the CDR3: TGTGCCAGCAGCTTAACAAAGGGGTCCGGGGAGCTGTTTTTT.

There are many counts of this clonotype. The chain is built from TRBV27 and TRBJ2-1, with TRBD2 identical over 7 bases. The CDR3 loop spans 15 amino acids. Germline CDR1 reads MNHEY; CDR2 reads SMNVEV (reference sequence). The V gene end was trimmed by 4 bases and the J gene end by 1 base; junction bases not matched to a gene: 4. The DNA for the CDR3 is TGTGCCAGCAGTTGGGGGGGTGTATCCTACAATGAGCAGTTCTTC. Protein product: CASSWGGVSYNEQFF.